This TCR beta chain was documented in a study of T cell responses to AZD1222 COVID-19 vaccine. Study observations and caveats: Along spike, vaccine-associated CD4 TCRs were found throughout, with dominance at 160-218 and 743-854. Two AZD1222 doses significantly raised spike-specific TCR breadth and depth over controls.

TCRdb's table, derived via immunoSEQ multiplex PCR, lists solely in-frame clones and lacks some. This table has about 140,000 clones, about 89% appearing once. This CDR3 is built from 15 residues. The germline V and J ends were trimmed by 1 base and 2 bases, with 6 bases remaining between them. CDR1 SGHDN and CDR2 FVKESK come from the germline V gene. About this clone itself: Its antigen remains unknown.

The chain joins TRBV14 to TRBJ1-6; D is uncertain. The receptor was isolated from an adult who received the MenACWY meningococcal vaccine as a control. The sequenced sample was peripheral blood, obtained 28 days after the second dose of the MenACWY control vaccine. The CDR3: CASSQGQTYNSPLHF. In DNA form, the CDR3 reads TGTGCCAGCAGCCAAGGCCAGACCTATAATTCACCCCTCCACTTT.